A selection of T cell receptor beta chains follows, all from one sample in a study of cytomegalovirus exposure and HLA in healthy donors. Method: immunoSEQ multiplex PCR; TCRdb's copy keeps in-frame clones and lacks some. Of about 100,000 clones listed, approximately 76% are singletons. The source material was PBMCs. The receptor set was obtained from a man aged 35-49 years in good health and CMV-seropositive. The CDR3 runs from the conserved cysteine through the conserved F or W. D genes are given only for firm matches. Only part of the rows carry a size: once, few, many, or a class if the clone is expanded.

>TRBV30|TRBJ2-6|.|.
CAWSEGYLCPGANVLTF
TGTGCCTGGAGTGAGGGGTACTTATGCCCTGGGGCCAACGTCCTGACTTTC
>TRBV9|TRBJ2-7|.|.
CASSVGSSSYEQYF
TGTGCCAGCAGCGTAGGCTCTAGCTCCTACGAGCAGTACTTC
>TRBV5-1|TRBJ1-1|.|TRBD1
CASSSGTGGNTEAFF
TGCGCCAGCAGCTCCGGGACAGGGGGGAACACTGAAGCTTTCTTT
>TRBV6-1|TRBJ2-3|.|.
CASSEMAAGSTDTQYF
TGTGCCAGCAGTGAAATGGCTGCGGGAAGCACAGATACGCAGTATTTT
>TRBV18|TRBJ1-2|.|TRBD1
CASSPGTGRLNYGYTF
TGTGCCAGCTCACCCGGGACAGGGAGGTTGAACTATGGCTACACCTTC
>TRBV6-4|TRBJ2-1|.|.
CASRPPPGVDRHEQFF
TGTGCCAGCAGGCCTCCTCCAGGGGTGGATAGGCATGAGCAGTTCTTC
>TRBV4-2|TRBJ2-7|.|.
CASSYEGSGVNEQYF
TGTGCCAGCAGCTATGAGGGCTCAGGGGTCAACGAGCAGTACTTC
>TRBV27|TRBJ2-1|.|TRBD2
CASSLTSGEQFF
TGTGCCAGCAGTTTGACTAGCGGGGAGCAGTTCTTC
>TRBV4-1|TRBJ2-3|.|.
CASSQGMGGDTQYF
TGCGCCAGCAGCCAGGGCATGGGGGGAGATACGCAGTATTTT
>TRBV4-1|TRBJ1-3|.|.
CASSQVISGNTIYF
TGCGCCAGCAGCCAAGTAATCTCTGGAAACACCATATATTTT
>TRBV9|TRBJ1-3|.|.
CASSVGGAAISGNTIYF
TGTGCCAGCAGCGTAGGCGGGGCCGCGATCTCTGGAAACACCATATATTTT
>TRBV10-2|TRBJ1-4|.|.
CASSEDGVLFF
TGCGCCAGCAGTGAGGACGGAGTTCTGTTTTTT
>TRBV15|TRBJ2-4|.|.
CATSRRGGGSLAKNIQYF
TGTGCCACCAGCAGGCGCGGCGGGGGCTCTCTAGCCAAAAACATTCAGTACTTC
>TRBV2|TRBJ1-3|once|.
CASSERQGSGNTIYF
TGTGCCAGCAGTGAGCGGCAGGGAAGTGGAAACACCATATATTTT
>TRBV7-2|TRBJ2-3|few|TRBD2
CASSSIDTSGRAGDTQYF
TGTGCCAGCAGCTCAATCGACACTAGCGGGAGGGCCGGGGATACGCAGTATTTT
>TRBV10-3|TRBJ2-3|.|.
CAISGVSTGITTDTQYF
TGTGCCATCAGTGGGGTCTCAACCGGGATAACCACAGATACGCAGTATTTT
>TRBV4-2|TRBJ1-4|.|.
CASSQRLTATNEKLFF
TGTGCCAGCAGCCAAAGATTGACTGCAACTAATGAAAAACTGTTTTTT
>TRBV6-1|TRBJ1-5|.|TRBD1
CASCGQAYQPQHF
TGTGCCAGCTGCGGACAGGCCTATCAGCCCCAGCATTTT
>TRBV11-2|TRBJ2-7|.|.
CASSLRGGLYEQYF
TGTGCCAGCAGCTTACGCGGGGGCCTCTACGAGCAGTACTTC
>TRBV11-2|TRBJ2-7|.|.
CASSLEGSSRVYEQYF
TGTGCCAGCAGCCTCGAAGGATCTAGCCGAGTCTACGAGCAGTACTTC
>TRBV11-2|TRBJ2-3|once|TRBD2
CASSQAGATDTQYF
TGTGCCAGCAGCCAAGCGGGAGCGACAGATACGCAGTATTTT
>TRBV29-1|TRBJ2-7|few|.
CSAKTVSYEQYF
TGCAGCGCCAAAACAGTGTCCTACGAGCAGTACTTC
>TRBV5-6|TRBJ2-1|.|.
CASSLVFGRPDQQFF
TGTGCCAGCAGCTTGGTTTTTGGGAGGCCTGATCAGCAGTTCTTC
>TRBV2|TRBJ2-3|.|TRBD2
CASSTIAGGGDTQYF
TGTGCCAGCAGTACAATAGCGGGGGGGGGAGATACGCAGTATTTT
>TRBV29-1|TRBJ1-4|.|.
CSVAGGKEANEKLFF
TGCAGCGTTGCTGGGGGCAAAGAGGCTAATGAAAAACTGTTTTTT
>TRBV10-1|TRBJ2-5|.|.
CASSRRAGETQYF
TGCGCCAGCAGTCGGAGGGCGGGGGAGACCCAGTACTTC
>TRBV10-3|TRBJ1-2|.|.
CAISESQGDYTF
TGTGCCATCAGTGAAAGCCAGGGTGACTACACCTTC
>TRBV5-1|TRBJ1-2|once|TRBD1
CASSSPSTGDYGYTF
TGCGCCAGCAGCTCCCCGTCGACAGGGGACTATGGCTACACCTTC
>TRBV18|TRBJ2-7|.|.
CASSPPGGDDSYEQYF
TGTGCCAGCTCACCGCCGGGCGGGGACGACTCCTACGAGCAGTACTTC
>TRBV19|TRBJ2-7|once|.
CASSIDGAASSYEQYF
TGTGCCAGTAGTATCGATGGGGCGGCAAGCTCCTACGAGCAGTACTTC
>TRBV5-8|TRBJ1-2|.|.
CASSLVVYGYTF
TGTGCCAGCAGCTTGGTAGTCTATGGCTACACCTTC
>TRBV19|TRBJ1-2|once|TRBD1
CASSKDRADYGYTF
TGTGCCAGTAGTAAGGACAGGGCGGACTATGGCTACACCTTC
>TRBV7-9|TRBJ2-7|.|.
CASRTGELLARANEQYF
TGTGCCAGCCGGACAGGCGAACTCCTAGCGAGAGCTAACGAGCAGTACTTC
>TRBV11-2|TRBJ2-7|.|TRBD1
CASSYNRGQTYEQYF
TGTGCCAGCAGCTATAACAGGGGGCAGACCTACGAGCAGTACTTC
>TRBV7-8|TRBJ1-4|.|.
CASSFSGLNEKLFF
TGTGCCAGCAGCTTTTCAGGGTTGAATGAAAAACTGTTTTTT
>TRBV6-5|TRBJ2-3|.|.
CASSYALTQYF
TGTGCCAGCAGTTACGCGTTAACGCAGTATTTT
>TRBV5-4|TRBJ2-5|.|TRBD2
CASSLVSGGTETQYF
TGTGCCAGCAGCTTGGTTAGCGGGGGCACAGAGACCCAGTACTTC
>TRBV25-1|TRBJ1-1|once|TRBD1
CASSDLAGQGAFF
TGTGCCAGCAGTGACCTGGCGGGACAGGGAGCTTTCTTT
>TRBV4-2|TRBJ1-2|.|.
CASSQDLRGGPYGYTF
TGTGCCAGCAGCCAAGATCTGAGGGGGGGCCCTTATGGCTACACCTTC
>TRBV14|TRBJ1-5|.|.
CASSQGPNQPQHF
TGTGCCAGCAGCCAGGGGCCTAATCAGCCCCAGCATTTT
>TRBV6-5|TRBJ2-5|.|TRBD2
CASSSGTSGSETQYF
TGTGCCAGCAGTTCAGGGACTAGCGGGTCGGAGACCCAGTACTTC
>TRBV5-8|TRBJ2-3|.|TRBD2
CATLLAGGPSDTQYF
TGTGCCACCCTACTAGCGGGAGGGCCGTCGGATACGCAGTATTTT
>TRBV19|TRBJ1-5|once|TRBD1
CASSIDQGGPVKPQHF
TGTGCCAGTAGTATAGATCAGGGGGGTCCCGTGAAGCCCCAGCATTTT
>TRBV11-2|TRBJ2-7|.|TRBD2
CASSLEASGGLDEQYF
TGTGCCAGCAGCTTAGAGGCTAGCGGGGGCCTGGACGAGCAGTACTTC
>TRBV27|TRBJ2-1|few|.
CASSLGDSRSSYNEQFF
TGTGCCAGCAGTCTTGGGGACTCTAGGAGCTCCTACAATGAGCAGTTCTTC
>TRBV6-1|TRBJ1-2|.|TRBD1
CASSEVPGTGSFGYTF
TGTGCCAGCAGTGAAGTTCCCGGGACAGGGAGTTTTGGCTACACCTTC